This T cell receptor (beta chain) was recovered during a study of blood T cells in healthy people across ages. Study background: About one barcoded beta molecule per two T cells came from capture by template switching. Study results and limitations: Diversity was estimated from one million T cells, and these estimates were considered underestimates. As age increased, TCR beta diversity per million T cells fell in a roughly linear fashion.

Caucasian individuals from Russia who were healthy and aged about 6 to 100 acted as donors. A J-beta primer mix and a sample-barcoded 5' primer were used in a second PCR of about 7 to 12 cycles. TCRdb ran MiXCR on the 5' RACE reads and lists one entry per CDR3 protein. The sample carries about 1.5 million distinct CDR3 sequences, approximately 43% recorded once. This CDR3 region has 15 residues. CDR1 is LGHNA, CDR2 YSLEER, per germline. V was clipped by 4 bases and J by 0 bases, with 9 bases between them. This clonotype was seen a handful of times. What it binds is not known. Sequencing was carried out using blood. The J gene is TRBJ2-2, the V gene TRBV4-3; D is perhaps TRBD2 (5 bases). The receptor comes from a woman between 18 and 30 years old in good health. In DNA, the CDR3 is TGCGCCAGCAGCCTTCGACTATCGAACACCGGGGAGCTGTTTTTT. Translating it yields CASSLRLSNTGELFF.